A single sample is the source of the 12 T cell receptor beta chains below, sequenced in a study of blood T cell dynamics during melanoma immunotherapy. Regarding time point: week 3, after first cycle of checkpoint inhibitor. Sequencing was performed with immunoSEQ multiplex PCR; in TCRdb, only in-frame clones are kept and a portion is missing. The data contain roughly 16,000 clones, 94% of them singletons. The sample in question was effector memory CD8+ T cells from blood, obtained from a patient treated with checkpoint blockade. These receptor sequences come from a human donor with melanoma.

The genes are TRBV19 and TRBJ2-6; TRBD1 aligns across 8 bases. Germline loops: CDR1 LNHDA, CDR2 SQIVND (reference sequence). The J segment lost 0 bases and the V segment lost 0 bases, leaving 10 bases of the junction unmatched. The CDR3 is 20 amino acids. DNA for the CDR3: TGTGCCAGTAGTATAGATCGAGGCAGACAGGGGAGCTCTGGGGCCAACGTCCTGACTTTC. Its translation: CASSIDRGRQGSSGANVLTF.

This rearrangement joins TRBV28 to TRBJ2-1, with 7 bases matching TRBD2. This CDR3 spans 15 amino acids. Germline V gives CDR1 MDHEN, CDR2 SYDVKM. The ends lost 6 bases at V and 7 bases at J; junction bases unmatched: 12. CDR3 amino acids: CASRIDDNSGNEQFF. The CDR3, as DNA: TGTGCCAGCAGGATCGACGACAATAGCGGGAATGAGCAGTTCTTC.

This clone was counted a single time. The chain carries TRBV7-8 and TRBJ2-7, with a tentative D call TRBD2 (5 bases). The V end was cut by 5 bases, the J end by 3 bases, with 11 bases between. The CDR3 loop spans 13 amino acids. Per germline, CDR1 SGHVS and CDR2 FQNEAQ. The CDR3 loop reads CASSPHEGYEQYF. For the CDR3, the DNA is TGTGCCAGCAGCCCCCATGAGGGCTACGAGCAGTACTTC.

Written as DNA, the CDR3 is TGCAGCGTTGAAGGCAGGACAGCGGGCACCTACGAGCAGTACTTC. It specifies CSVEGRTAGTYEQYF. The gene calls are TRBV29-1 and TRBJ2-7; D may be TRBD1 or TRBD2 (6 bases each). The CDR3 runs 15 residues. V was trimmed by 1 base and J by 2 bases, leaving 15 bases between them. CDR1 is SQVTM and CDR2 is ANQGSEA in the germline V gene.

This rearrangement joins TRBV19 to TRBJ2-2, with TRBD1 matching over 9 bases. With V trimmed by 10 bases and J by 1 base, 4 bases remained unmatched. The CDR3 is 14 amino acids. In germline, CDR1 is LNHDA, CDR2 SQIVND (reference sequence). CDR3 in amino acids: CATRTGENTGELFF. In DNA form, the CDR3 reads TGTGCCACCAGGACAGGGGAGAACACCGGGGAGCTGTTTTTT.

This clone was seen just once. In DNA form, the CDR3 reads TGTGCCAGCAGCTTTCCGGGAGGAGAGTACAATGAGCAGTTCTTC. This codes for CASSFPGGEYNEQFF. The chain couples TRBV7-9 to TRBJ2-1, with TRBD2 identical over 7 bases. Germline CDR1 reads SEHNR; CDR2 reads FQNEAQ (reference sequence). The CDR3 contains 15 residues. With V trimmed by 3 bases and J by 4 bases, 6 bases remained unmatched.

The J gene is TRBJ2-1, the V gene TRBV25-1; D remains ambiguous. The CDR3 is 12 amino acids. CDR1 is MGHDK, CDR2 SYGVNS, per germline. V lost 8 bases, J lost 7 bases, and 12 bases lay in between. The CDR3 DNA is TGTGCCAGCGCGGCAGCACGGAATGAGCAGTTCTTC. It encodes CASAAARNEQFF.

The chain links TRBV7-9 to TRBJ1-4; 7 bases match TRBD1. Germline lookup yields CDR1 SEHNR and CDR2 FQNEAQ (reference sequence). The length of the CDR3 is 14 residues. The V gene end was trimmed by 5 bases and the J gene end by 8 bases; junction bases not matched to a gene: 8. In DNA, the CDR3 is TGTGCCAGCAGCCGACAGGGAACTTCCGAAAAACTGTTTTTT. It specifies CASSRQGTSEKLFF.

The V gene is TRBV2, the J gene TRBJ1-1, with unresolved D. The germline gives CDR1 SNHLY, CDR2 FYNNEI. V gave up 6 bases and J gave up 4 bases, with 3 bases separating them. This CDR3 spans 10 amino acids. As DNA, the CDR3 is TGTGCCAGCAGAGGCACTGAAGCTTTCTTT. Its protein is CASRGTEAFF. The variable domain in full, with the rest retrieved from reference TRBV2 and TRBJ1-1, is EPEVTQTPSHQVTQMGQEVILRCVPISNHLYFYWYRQILGQKVEFLVSFYNNEISEKSEIFDDQFSVERPDGSNFTLKIRSTKLEDSAMYFCASRGTEAFFGQGTRLTVV.

The J gene is TRBJ2-1, the V gene TRBV2; the match to TRBD2 covers 8 bases. The length of the CDR3 is 17 residues. V dropped 8 bases and J dropped 7; count of bases not matched to a gene: 19. The V gene's germline CDR1 is SNHLY and CDR2 FYNNEI. Here the CDR3 reads CASSLFSGIPPRNEQFF. The CDR3 DNA is TGTGCCAGCTCCCTGTTTAGCGGGATTCCCCCGAGGAATGAGCAGTTCTTC.

This chain links TRBV5-1 with TRBJ2-1; 9 bases are shared with TRBD1. With V trimmed by 6 bases and J by 0 bases, 4 bases remained unmatched. In germline, CDR1 is SGHRS, CDR2 YFSETQ. The CDR3 consists of 15 residues. The CDR3 DNA follows: TGCGCCAGCAAAAACAGGGGGCACTCCTACAATGAGCAGTTCTTC. As protein: CASKNRGHSYNEQFF.

V and J are TRBV1 and TRBJ2-7; the tabulated D call, TRBD2, remains unverified against the DNA. TRBV1 is shown as a pseudogene. The CDR3 sequence is 16 residues long. The CDR3 loop reads CTSSQELAPITYEQYF. DNA for the CDR3: TGCACCAGCAGCCAAGAACTAGCACCCATAACCTACGAGCAGTACTTC.